These 24 T cell receptor beta chains came from one sample sequenced in a study of shared clonotypes between healthy human individuals. This table comes from immunoSEQ multiplex PCR, and its TCRdb copy is limited to in-frame clones, with some not included. This sample yields around 2.1 million clones, of which roughly 95% are seen a single time; over 0.1% belongs to the top ten. The sequenced material came from naive CD4+ T cells sorted from blood. Subset specified: CD45RA+ positively selected. The receptors were sampled from a man between 18 and 29 years old in good health.

Concerning this clone: Because the CDR3's place on the DNA is in doubt, the DNA is left out and the CDR3 is given as listed by TCRdb. The genes are TRBV28 and TRBJ2-3. The CDR3 is 18 amino acids long, termini counted. In germline, CDR1 is MDHEN, CDR2 SYDVKM. The chain's CDR3 is CASSPQAFRGRSTDTQYF.

The chain employs TRBV6-1 and TRBJ2-6; D unresolved. Germline CDR1 MNHNS, CDR2 SASEGT. This CDR3 is built from 13 residues. V was clipped by 6 bases and J by 4 bases, with 7 bases between them. The CDR3 reads CASSLSGANVLTF. CDR3 DNA sequence: TGTGCCAGCAGCCTCTCGGGGGCCAACGTCCTGACTTTC.

The CDR3 protein is CASSSAVKLFF. In DNA, the CDR3 is TGTGCCAGCAGCTCTGCAGTTAAACTGTTTTTT. V usage is TRBV7-9 and J usage is TRBJ1-4, with D hard to call. CDR1 SEHNR and CDR2 FQNEAQ come from the germline V gene (reference sequence). Trimming removed 4 bases from V and 11 bases from J, with 8 bases in between. The CDR3 spans 11 residues. The entire variable domain, with the rest obtained from reference TRBV7-9 and TRBJ1-4, is as follows: DTGVSQNPRHKITKRGQNVTFRCDPISEHNRLYWYRQTLGQGPEFLTYFQNEAQLEKSRLLSDRFSAERPKGSFSTLEIQRTEQGDSAMYLCASSSAVKLFFGSGTQLSVL.

As concerns this clone: The sample carries other DNA sequences with the same CDR3. CDR3 in amino acids: CASSLGQGNEKLFF. The CDR3 DNA reads TGCGCCAGCAGCCTGGGGCAGGGGAATGAAAAACTGTTTTTT. The gene calls are TRBV5-1 and TRBJ1-4, with D possibly matching TRBD1 (6 bases). V gave up 4 bases and J gave up 5 bases, with 12 bases separating them. Germline CDR1 SGHRS, CDR2 YFSETQ. The CDR3 contains 14 residues.

The chain uses TRBV4-1 and TRBJ2-1, with a tentative D call TRBD1 (5 bases). Germline CDR1 is MGHRA and CDR2 is YSYEKL. This CDR3 has 13 amino acids. V shed 4 bases and J shed 16 bases, with 20 bases lying between them. CDR3 nucleotides: TGCGCCAGCAGCCCCAGGGCCGCCGGTACTTTATTCTTC. It encodes CASSPRAAGTLFF.

The rearrangement uses TRBV5-6 and TRBJ2-4; maybe TRBD1 (5 bases). This CDR3 region has 13 residues. Per germline, CDR1 SGHDT and CDR2 YYEEEE. V was cut by 1 base and J by 8 bases, with 10 bases left in between. In DNA, the CDR3 is TGTGCCAGCAGCTTGATCCAGGGTGACATTCAGTACTTC. Its translation is CASSLIQGDIQYF.

This chain links TRBV18 with TRBJ1-1, with 7 bases aligning to TRBD1. Germline CDR1 reads KGHSH; CDR2 reads LQKENI. The CDR3 covers 14 residues. J was trimmed by 7 bases and V by 5 bases; bases with no gene match: 10. This chain's CDR3 is CASSSKQGWNEAFF. In nucleotides, the CDR3 is TGTGCCAGCTCATCGAAACAGGGGTGGAATGAAGCTTTCTTT. Using reference TRBV18 and TRBJ1-1 for the parts outside the CDR3, the full variable domain is NAGVMQNPRHLVRRRGQEARLRCSPMKGHSHVYWYRQLPEEGLKFMVYLQKENIIDESGMPKERFSAEFPKEGPSILRIQQVVRGDSAAYFCASSSKQGWNEAFFGQGTRLTVV.

This chain uses TRBV5-1 with TRBJ2-3; 11 nucleotides agree with TRBD2. V shed 10 bases and J 3 bases; nucleotides not matched to a gene: 10. The CDR3 sequence is 15 residues long. CDR1 is SGHRS and CDR2 is YFSETQ in the germline V gene. CDR3 sequence: CACPSGGNFTDTQYF. Written as DNA, the CDR3 is TGCGCCTGCCCTAGCGGGGGGAATTTTACAGATACGCAGTATTTT.

The V gene is TRBV29-1, the J gene TRBJ2-7; the D call may be TRBD1 or TRBD2 (5 bases each). Germline V gene data show CDR1 as SQVTM and CDR2 as ANQGSEA. V was clipped by 7 bases and J by 2 bases, with 18 bases between them. The CDR3 is made up of 14 amino acids. In DNA, the CDR3 is TGCAGCGCCCAGAGGGGCGCAGGGCCCTACGAGCAGTACTTC. It yields the protein CSAQRGAGPYEQYF.

Worth noting for this clone: Additional DNA sequences in this sample encode the identical CDR3. The chain employs TRBV7-2 and TRBJ2-5; D is perhaps TRBD2 (6 bases). V was pared by 1 base and J by 5 bases, with 11 bases between. Germline CDR1 is SGHTA and CDR2 is FQGNSA. This CDR3 spans 14 amino acids. Here the CDR3 DNA reads TGTGCCAGCAGCTTAGTTCGTGGGGGGGAGACCCAGTACTTC. It translates to CASSLVRGGETQYF. Variable domain in full (rest from reference TRBV7-2 and TRBJ2-5): GAGVSQSPSNKVTEKGKDVELRCDPISGHTALYWYRQSLGQGLEFLIYFQGNSAPDKSGLPSDRFSAERTGGSVSTLTIQRTQQEDSAVYLCASSLVRGGETQYFGPGTRLLVL.

This chain links TRBV30 with TRBJ1-2, with D unresolved. Trimming took 0 bases from V and 2 from J, leaving 10 bases between them. CDR1 is GTSNPN and CDR2 is SVGIG in the germline V gene (reference sequence). There are 14 residues in the CDR3. CDR3 amino acids: CAWSVYDTNYGYTF. For the CDR3, the DNA is TGTGCCTGGAGTGTCTATGACACGAACTATGGCTACACCTTC.

The CDR3 DNA follows: TGCGCCAGCAGTGAGTTGCCCAGGGCGTTTTATCAGCCCCAGCATTTT. Its translation: CASSELPRAFYQPQHF. The rearrangement links TRBV10-1 to TRBJ1-5; maybe TRBD1 (5 bases). Between the trimmed V and J ends, which lost 1 base and 5 bases, there was a span of 15 bases. The CDR3 consists of 16 residues. Germline V gene sequence: CDR1 WNHNN, CDR2 SYGVQD (reference sequence).

The rearrangement uses TRBV18 and TRBJ1-3; D remains ambiguous. In germline, CDR1 is KGHSH, CDR2 LQKENI. The CDR3 is made up of 15 amino acids. Trimming stripped 2 bases from V and 0 bases from J, with 8 bases between. The CDR3 bases are TGTGCCAGCTCACCATTCATGAGCTCTGGAAACACCATATATTTT. Residues: CASSPFMSSGNTIYF.

The J gene is TRBJ1-2, the V gene TRBV21-1. TRBV21-1 is recorded as a pseudogene. The CDR3 runs to 17 residues. CDR3 region: CASSKASGGDPSIGYTF. DNA for the CDR3: TGTGCCAGCAGCAAAGCGAGTGGAGGGGATCCCTCGATCGGCTACACCTTC.

The chain uses TRBV6-5 and TRBJ2-5; D may be TRBD1 (5 bases). The CDR3 length is 13 residues. Germline CDR1 is MNHEY and CDR2 is SVGAGI. V was pared by 5 bases and J by 1 base, with 8 bases between. Written as DNA, the CDR3 is TGTGCCAGCAGTCGCAGGGTCCAAGAGACCCAGTACTTC. This codes for CASSRRVQETQYF.

The chain carries TRBV10-2 and TRBJ1-1; D ambiguous. CDR1 and CDR2 from the germline V gene are WSHSY and SAAADI. This CDR3 contains 15 residues. Trimming cost V 3 bases and J 1 base, with 12 bases left between them. Here the CDR3 reads CASSEGSSPNTEAFF. CDR3 coding DNA: TGCGCCAGCAGTGAAGGCAGTTCCCCGAACACTGAAGCTTTCTTT.

About this clone: Other DNA sequences in this sample translate to the same CDR3. This rearrangement joins TRBV2 to TRBJ2-1, with 7 bases identical to TRBD1. V lost 6 bases to trimming and J lost 4 bases; unmatched junction nucleotides: 0. The germline V gene has CDR1 SNHLY and CDR2 FYNNEI. The CDR3 consists of 12 residues. CDR3 in DNA: TGTGCCAGCAGGGGACAGTACAATGAGCAGTTCTTC. Translating it yields CASRGQYNEQFF.

This rearrangement joins TRBV30 to TRBJ2-7; D remains unclear. V lost 7 bases, J lost 9 bases, and 22 bases lay in between. The CDR3 runs to 13 residues. From germline, CDR1 is GTSNPN and CDR2 SVGIG (reference sequence). CDR3 sequence: CASAQHRAARQYF. The CDR3, as DNA: TGTGCCTCGGCCCAACATCGGGCCGCCCGGCAGTACTTC.

The rearrangement joins TRBV11-3 to TRBJ2-4; tentative D call: TRBD2 (7 bases). CDR1 and CDR2 (germline): SGHNT, YENEEA. V was clipped by 2 bases and J by 3 bases, with 11 bases between them. The CDR3 runs to 15 residues. CDR3 protein: CASSLSGEGKNIQYF. Written as DNA, the CDR3 is TGTGCCAGCAGCTTATCAGGGGAGGGCAAAAACATTCAGTACTTC. The full variable domain, its missing parts supplied by reference TRBV11-3 and TRBJ2-4, is EAGVVQSPRYKIIEKKQPVAFWCNPISGHNTLYWYLQNLGQGPELLIRYENEEAVDDSQLPKDRFSAERLKGVDSTLKIQPAELGDSAVYLCASSLSGEGKNIQYFGAGTRLSVL.

This CDR3 reads CASSVGRQWGTDTQYF. Written as DNA, the CDR3 is TGTGCCAGCAGCGTAGGGCGCCAATGGGGCACAGATACGCAGTATTTT. The chain joins TRBV9 to TRBJ2-3; D remains ambiguous. Germline CDR1 and CDR2: SGDLS and YYNGEE. V was cut by 0 bases and J by 1 base, with 12 bases left in between. The CDR3 totals 16 residues.

The chain carries TRBV5-1 and TRBJ1-5; 8 nucleotides match TRBD1. The germline gives CDR1 SGHRS, CDR2 YFSETQ. V trimming: 4 bases; J trimming: 7 bases; junction bases outside the gene matches: 7. This CDR3 comprises 14 residues. CDR3 sequence reads: CASSPTAGGQPQHF. The CDR3 DNA reads as TGCGCCAGCAGCCCCACCGCAGGGGGCCAGCCCCAGCATTTT.

The chain employs TRBV4-1 and TRBJ1-6; tentative D call: TRBD1 (6 bases). Germline CDR1 MGHRA, CDR2 YSYEKL. Trimming cost V 0 bases and J 6 bases, with 12 bases left between them. This CDR3 comprises 16 residues. The CDR3 reads CASSQEGGSFNSPLHF. For the CDR3, the DNA is TGCGCCAGCAGCCAAGAGGGGGGCAGCTTTAATTCACCCCTCCACTTT.

This sequence joins TRBV18 and TRBJ2-7; tentative D call: TRBD2 (5 bases). CDR1 KGHSH and CDR2 LQKENI come from the germline V gene. This CDR3 spans 12 amino acids. V was pared by 0 bases and J by 6 bases, with 6 bases between. The CDR3 DNA reads TGTGCCAGCTCACCACCCGGGGTCGAGCAGTACTTC. Protein sequence: CASSPPGVEQYF.

A single count supports this clone. The CDR3, as DNA: TGCGCCAGCAGCTTGTTAGGGGGGGCCGATTCTCAGGGAAGTTCACCCCTCCACTTT. Translating gives CASSLLGGADSQGSSPLHF. The chain carries TRBV5-1 and TRBJ1-6; D is perhaps TRBD1 (6 bases). The CDR3 is made up of 19 amino acids. Germline CDR1 reads SGHRS; CDR2 reads YFSETQ. With 1 base removed from V and 9 bases from J, the gap between germline ends came to 26 bases.